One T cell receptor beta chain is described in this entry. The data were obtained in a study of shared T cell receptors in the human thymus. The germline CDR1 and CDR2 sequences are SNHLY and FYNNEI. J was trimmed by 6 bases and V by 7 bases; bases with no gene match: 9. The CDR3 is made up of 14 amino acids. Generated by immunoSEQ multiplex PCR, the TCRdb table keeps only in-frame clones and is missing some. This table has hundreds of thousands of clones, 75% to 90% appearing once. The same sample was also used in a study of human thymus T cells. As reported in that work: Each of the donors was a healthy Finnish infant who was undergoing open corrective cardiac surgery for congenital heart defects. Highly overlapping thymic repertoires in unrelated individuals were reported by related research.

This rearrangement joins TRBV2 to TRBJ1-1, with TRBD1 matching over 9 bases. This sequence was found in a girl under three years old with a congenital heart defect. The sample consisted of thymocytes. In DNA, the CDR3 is TGTGCCAGCAACCGGGACAGGGATGGGGCTGAAGCTTTCTTT. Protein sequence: CASNRDRDGAEAFF.